Below are 5 T cell receptor beta chains sequenced from a single sample in a study of cytomegalovirus exposure and HLA in healthy donors. PCR amplification relied on 60 Vbeta primers (plus 13 Jbeta primers). Clones were sequenced by immunoSEQ multiplex PCR, and TCRdb holds only the in-frame ones, with some missing. The profile covers 98,000 or so clones, with nearly 80% appearing a single time and approximately 5% taken by the ten largest. Sequencing was done on a sample of PBMCs. These receptors all come from a man aged 60 to 75 in good health and CMV-seropositive.

The rearrangement uses TRBV6-1 and TRBJ1-3; 8 bases are a match to TRBD1. The V gene's germline CDR1 is MNHNS and CDR2 SASEGT. The CDR3 runs 15 residues. V shed 1 base and J 9 bases; nucleotides not matched to a gene: 8. The CDR3 loop reads CASSEGLGQAGTIYF. CDR3 coding DNA: TGTGCCAGCAGTGAAGGATTGGGACAGGCCGGCACCATATATTTT.

V gene TRBV7-2 combines with J gene TRBJ1-4; 11 bases line up with TRBD1. Germline loops: CDR1 SGHTA, CDR2 FQGNSA. This CDR3 region has 15 residues. Unmatched junction bases numbered 6, after V lost 5 bases and J lost 7 bases. CDR3 loop: CASSPGQGGREKLFF. The CDR3 nucleotides are TGTGCCAGCAGCCCGGGACAGGGGGGGCGTGAAAAACTGTTTTTT.

The chain recombines TRBV5-5 with TRBJ2-2, with a weak D call TRBD2 (5 bases). Trimming shortened V by 2 bases and J by 4 bases, and 9 bases separated the two germline ends. The CDR3 extends over 14 amino acids. Germline loops: CDR1 SGHKS, CDR2 YYEKEE (reference sequence). The CDR3 DNA reads as TGTGCCAGCAGCTTAGACGGGGTCACCGGGGAGCTGTTTTTT. Its translation is CASSLDGVTGELFF.

The genes are TRBV7-9 and TRBJ2-3; 8 nucleotides align to TRBD1. After removal of 3 bases from V and 3 bases from J, the junction contained 2 bases not matched to a gene. CDR3 length equals 14 residues. The germline V gene encodes CDR1 SEHNR and CDR2 FQNEAQ (reference sequence). CDR3 protein: CASSFGQGTDTQYF. The CDR3 coding sequence is TGTGCCAGCAGCTTCGGACAGGGAACAGATACGCAGTATTTT.

As regards this clone: The junction departs from germline at one end; a sequencing error may be responsible. The chain combines TRBV5-5 with TRBJ2-4; 9 nucleotides match TRBD1. CDR3 length: 14 amino acids. Germline CDR1 reads SGHKS; CDR2 reads YYEKEE (reference sequence). CDR3 in DNA: TGTGCCAGCAGCTTGTCCGCTGCACGGGACAGGGTACACTTC. Its translation is CASSLSAARDRVHF.